Each of the 24 T cell receptor beta chains below was sequenced from the same sample in a study of CD8 T cells in ankylosing spondylitis. Study-wide results and limits: A motif in TCR beta, a set of about eight highly homologous variants, appeared characteristic of ankylosing spondylitis blood.

TCRdb redid the calling of the 5' RACE reads with MiXCR, one entry per CDR3 protein. This table has fewer than 500,000 distinct CDR3 sequences, under 25% appearing once. No antigen is known for these receptors. Sequencing was done on a sample of blood, either unsorted or a sorted T cell fraction (not recorded which). These receptors were taken from a male donor with ankylosing spondylitis.

This clonotype came up once. The chain links TRBV7-3 to TRBJ1-4; 7 nucleotides agree with TRBD1. Trimming cost V 6 bases and J 0 bases; bases outside gene matches: 13. CDR3 size: 18 residues. Germline CDR1 SGHTA, CDR2 FQGTGA. This CDR3 reads CASRPRQGGTATNEKLFF. The CDR3 DNA reads TGTGCCAGCAGACCTAGACAGGGCGGTACGGCAACTAATGAAAAACTGTTTTTT.

The V and J genes are TRBV5-1 and TRBJ2-3; D is possibly TRBD1 or TRBD2 (5 bases each). The CDR3 contains 16 residues. Per the germline V gene, CDR1 is SGHRS and CDR2 is YFSETQ. V was cut by 3 bases and J by 2 bases, with 16 bases left in between. CDR3 region: CASSSLGPGTTDTQYF. The CDR3 DNA is TGCGCCAGCAGCTCTTTAGGACCCGGGACCACAGATACGCAGTATTTT.

Details on this clonotype: This may arise from a read error, as a much more abundant clone is one base away. V and J are TRBV3-1 and TRBJ2-3, with 9 bases aligning to TRBD2. The CDR3 runs 19 residues. Germline V gene data show CDR1 as LGHDT and CDR2 as YNNKEL (reference sequence). For the CDR3, the DNA is TGTGCCGGCAGCCAAGATGGTAGTAGCGGGAGTCGGAGCACAGATACGCAGTATTTT. Protein: CAGSQDGSSGSRSTDTQYF.

This clonotype was seen more than once but under ten times. The chain couples TRBV7-3 to TRBJ2-3; 12 bases match TRBD2. The germline V gene has CDR1 SGHTA and CDR2 FQGTGA. The CDR3 loop spans 17 amino acids. The junction had 8 bases not matched to a gene; V was cut back by 5 bases and J by 2 bases. The CDR3: CASSPRLAGEITDTQYF. CDR3 nucleotides: TGTGCCAGCAGCCCCCGACTAGCGGGAGAGATCACAGATACGCAGTATTTT. The full variable domain, rest sourced from reference TRBV7-3 and TRBJ2-3, is GAGVSQTPSNKVTEKGKYVELRCDPISGHTALYWYRQSLGQGPEFLIYFQGTGAADDSGLPNDRFFAVRPEGSVSTLKIQRTERGDSAVYLCASSPRLAGEITDTQYFGPGTRLTVL.

The chain joins TRBV6-2 or TRBV6-3 to TRBJ2-1; 13 nucleotides line up with TRBD2. Trimming took 2 bases from V and 8 from J; bases not matched to a gene: 6. The CDR3 is 16 residues long. CDR1 is MNHEY and CDR2 is SVGEGT in the germline V gene. The CDR3: CASSYGGLAGRHEQFF. For the CDR3, the DNA is TGTGCCAGCAGTTACGGGGGACTAGCGGGACGGCATGAGCAGTTCTTC.

This sequence joins TRBV20-1 and TRBJ2-5; 10 bases are a match to TRBD2. CDR1 and CDR2 (germline): DFQATT, SNEGSKA (reference sequence). The CDR3 extends over 15 amino acids. J was trimmed by 2 bases and V by 3 bases; bases with no gene match: 6. The CDR3 here is CSASASGSGQETQYF. CDR3 DNA: TGCAGTGCTAGTGCTAGCGGGAGTGGGCAAGAGACCCAGTACTTC.

The rearrangement joins TRBV15 to TRBJ2-7, with TRBD1 matching 12 bases. V was clipped by 3 bases and J by 1 base; unmatched bases: 13. The CDR3 covers 19 residues. Per germline, CDR1 LNHNV and CDR2 YYDKDF (reference sequence). CDR3 in DNA: TGTGCCACCAGCAGCGAGGGACAGGGGGCAAGCGCTTGGTCCTACGAGCAGTACTTC. Translation: CATSSEGQGASAWSYEQYF.

This clonotype was counted only a few times. The chain couples TRBV6-6 to TRBJ1-6; D gene uncertain. CDR3 length: 12 amino acids. Germline V gene sequence: CDR1 MNHNY, CDR2 SVGAGI (reference sequence). Trimming cost V 5 bases and J 8 bases, with 7 bases left between them. For the CDR3, the DNA is TGTGCCAGCAGTCGCAGAGATTCACCCCTCCACTTT. Translated, it gives CASSRRDSPLHF.

This rearrangement joins TRBV27 to TRBJ1-6; 7 positions agree with TRBD1. CDR1 and CDR2 from the germline V gene are MNHEY and SMNVEV (reference sequence). V was pared by 6 bases and J by 4 bases, with 6 bases of the junction left unmatched. CDR3 length equals 15 residues. In nucleotides, the CDR3 is TGTGCCAGCAGACCCCAGACAGGGTATAATTCACCCCTCCACTTT. Its translation: CASRPQTGYNSPLHF.

J is TRBJ1-5 and V is TRBV19, with 8 bases that match TRBD1. V trimming: 3 bases; J trimming: 5 bases; junction bases outside the gene matches: 6. CDR1 and CDR2 from the germline V gene are LNHDA and SQIVND (reference sequence). This CDR3 has 15 amino acids. CDR3 DNA sequence: TGTGCCAGTAGTATGGGACAGGAGGAGCATCAGCCCCAGCATTTT. This codes for CASSMGQEEHQPQHF.

The chain joins TRBV6-2 or TRBV6-3 to TRBJ2-7, with D possibly being TRBD2 (6 bases). The V end was cut by 10 bases, the J end by 1 base, with 14 bases between. Germline V gene data show CDR1 as MNHEY and CDR2 as SVGEGT. The CDR3 has 13 amino acids. In nucleotides, the CDR3 is TGTGCCACCCTTACAGGACTATCCTACGAGCAGTACTTC. Encoded protein: CATLTGLSYEQYF.

This clonotype has only a few counts. This chain links TRBV9 with TRBJ2-1; possible D gene TRBD1, 7 bases. Trimming removed 4 bases from V and 9 bases from J, with 26 bases in between. This CDR3 comprises 17 residues. The germline CDR1 and CDR2 sequences are SGDLS and YYNGEE. The CDR3 spells CASSPHPGGQTVIEQFF. CDR3 bases: TGTGCCAGCAGCCCCCACCCAGGGGGGCAGACAGTAATTGAGCAGTTCTTC.

In this sample, this clonotype turned up a few times. The chain employs TRBV28 and TRBJ1-2; 7 nucleotides align to TRBD1. Germline CDR1 is MDHEN and CDR2 is SYDVKM. V lost 3 bases, J lost 3 bases, and 4 bases stayed unmatched. This CDR3 is built from 14 residues. The CDR3 region is CASSFSGTDYGYTF. The CDR3 nucleotides read TGTGCCAGCAGTTTCTCCGGGACAGACTATGGCTACACCTTC.

This sequence joins TRBV7-2 and TRBJ1-3, with unresolved D. Germline loops: CDR1 SGHTA, CDR2 FQGNSA. The length of the CDR3 is 14 residues. Trimming left V 9 bases short and J 2 bases short, with 14 bases between. The CDR3 bases are TGTGCCAGTGGCCCCGGGTGGGCTGGAAACACCATATATTTT. Translating gives CASGPGWAGNTIYF. The variable domain in full, with the rest retrieved from reference TRBV7-2 and TRBJ1-3, is GAGVSQSPSNKVTEKGKDVELRCDPISGHTALYWYRQSLGQGLEFLIYFQGNSAPDKSGLPSDRFSAERTGGSVSTLTIQRTQQEDSAVYLCASGPGWAGNTIYFGEGSWLTVV.

The chain has TRBV18 and TRBJ2-1; D ambiguous. Germline V lookup: CDR1 KGHSH, CDR2 LQKENI. Trimming removed 2 bases from V and 3 bases from J, with 14 bases in between. This CDR3 spans 16 amino acids. The CDR3 nucleotides are TGTGCCAGCTCACCAAGTATTCGGGTAATCTACAATGAGCAGTTCTTC. Translating gives CASSPSIRVIYNEQFF. The full variable domain, rest sourced from reference TRBV18 and TRBJ2-1, is NAGVMQNPRHLVRRRGQEARLRCSPMKGHSHVYWYRQLPEEGLKFMVYLQKENIIDESGMPKERFSAEFPKEGPSILRIQQVVRGDSAAYFCASSPSIRVIYNEQFFGPGTRLTVL.

This clonotype was recorded a few times. The chain couples TRBV28 to TRBJ2-7; D call uncertain. Germline CDR1 MDHEN, CDR2 SYDVKM. V lost 6 bases and J lost 1, with 16 bases in between. This CDR3 comprises 15 residues. The CDR3 reads CASSPRSGGSYEQYF. The CDR3 coding sequence is TGTGCCAGCAGCCCAAGGAGTGGCGGATCCTACGAGCAGTACTTC. Full variable domain (rest looked up from reference TRBV28 and TRBJ2-7): DVKVTQSSRYLVKRTGEKVFLECVQDMDHENMFWYRQDPGLGLRLIYFSYDVKMKEKGDIPEGYSVSREKKERFSLILESASTNQTSMYLCASSPRSGGSYEQYFGPGTRLTVT.

The rearrangement links TRBV20-1 to TRBJ2-1, with 7 bases that match TRBD1. Per germline, CDR1 DFQATT and CDR2 SNEGSKA (reference sequence). This CDR3 region has 14 residues. V lost 5 bases, J lost 2 bases, and 6 bases stayed unmatched. CDR3 in amino acids: CSAPRTGTYNEQFF. CDR3 nucleotides: TGCAGTGCTCCAAGGACAGGAACCTACAATGAGCAGTTCTTC.

A few counts support this clonotype. The chain combines TRBV29-1 with TRBJ2-2, with TRBD1 as a possible D gene (5 bases). Trimming removed 6 bases from V and 0 bases from J, with 11 bases in between. In germline, CDR1 is SQVTM, CDR2 ANQGSEA. This CDR3 has 14 amino acids. As DNA, the CDR3 is TGCAGCGTAGGAACAGGAACGAACACCGGGGAGCTGTTTTTT. Translation gives CSVGTGTNTGELFF.

This chain joins TRBV5-1 and TRBJ2-2, with no clear D. The V end was cut by 2 bases, the J end by 4 bases, with 12 bases between. The CDR3 length is 15 residues. CDR1 SGHRS and CDR2 YFSETQ come from the germline V gene. The CDR3, as DNA: TGCGCCAGCAGCTTCGGCGGACCCTCCACCGGGGAGCTGTTTTTT. This gives the protein CASSFGGPSTGELFF.

The chain recombines TRBV28 with TRBJ1-5; D call uncertain. Trimming stripped 5 bases from V and 6 bases from J, with 8 bases between. Germline V gene sequence: CDR1 MDHEN, CDR2 SYDVKM. The CDR3 runs to 12 residues. CDR3 amino acids: CASSRPSQPQHF. The CDR3 DNA sequence: TGTGCCAGCAGTAGACCCTCTCAGCCCCAGCATTTT.

This clonotype was counted only a few times. The chain carries TRBV27 and TRBJ2-1; 7 bases are shared with TRBD2. Germline V lookup: CDR1 MNHEY, CDR2 SMNVEV (reference sequence). The CDR3 spans 15 residues. The V and J ends lost 1 base and 4 bases, in that order; junction bases with no gene match: 4. CDR3 amino acids: CASSLFKRDYNEQFF. The CDR3 coding sequence is TGTGCCAGCAGTTTATTTAAGCGGGATTACAATGAGCAGTTCTTC.

J is TRBJ1-1 and V is TRBV5-1; D call uncertain. Germline lookup yields CDR1 SGHRS and CDR2 YFSETQ. The CDR3 has 15 residues. Trimming shortened V by 5 bases and J by 0 bases, and 14 bases separated the two germline ends. CDR3 nucleotide sequence: TGCGCCAGCAGTTTAGGCCTTGGGATGAACACTGAAGCTTTCTTT. The encoded protein is CASSLGLGMNTEAFF.

This clonotype was found a few times. CDR3 region: CASSLESSWTGEQFF. In DNA, the CDR3 is TGTGCCAGCAGCTTAGAGTCGAGCTGGACGGGTGAGCAGTTCTTC. The chain joins TRBV7-2 to TRBJ2-1, with D uncertain. The V gene's germline CDR1 is SGHTA and CDR2 FQGNSA. The V and J ends lost 1 base and 9 bases respectively, with 16 bases between them. CDR3 length: 15 residues. Filled out from reference TRBV7-2 and TRBJ2-1, the complete variable domain reads GAGVSQSPSNKVTEKGKDVELRCDPISGHTALYWYRQSLGQGLEFLIYFQGNSAPDKSGLPSDRFSAERTGGSVSTLTIQRTQQEDSAVYLCASSLESSWTGEQFFGPGTRLTVL.

The sample holds a few counts of this clonotype. The gene calls are TRBV7-2 and TRBJ2-7; tentative D call: TRBD1 (6 bases). CDR3 length: 13 residues. Trimming stripped 5 bases from V and 8 bases from J, with 16 bases between. Germline V gives CDR1 SGHTA, CDR2 FQGNSA. The CDR3 nucleotides are TGTGCCAGCAGCCCTATAGGGACACTCCAGCAGTACTTC. Its protein product is CASSPIGTLQQYF.